The rows below give T cell receptor beta chains drawn from one sample of a study of T cells after yellow fever vaccination. MiXCR, run by TCRdb on the 5' RACE reads, gives a single entry per CDR3 protein. This table holds about 360,000 distinct CDR3 sequences, around 6.5% found once. The sample consisted of PBMCs, taken 5 days after the yellow fever booster vaccination. These receptors all stem from a man aged 25-45 years who received the YFV17D yellow fever vaccine. Both conserved end residues are part of each CDR3. A D gene is named only where the DNA matches it firmly. Size tells how often a clone was seen (once, few, many) or the class of an expanded clone, and some rows leave it out.

-,-,TRBJ2-2,TRBV25-1,CASSENRENTGELFF,TGTGCCAGCAGTGAAAACAGGGAGAACACCGGGGAGCTGTTTTTT
-,many,TRBJ2-5,TRBV4-3,CASSQDPGGSGETQYF,TGCGCCAGCAGCCAAGACCCCGGCGGGTCAGGAGAGACCCAGTACTTC
-,many,TRBJ2-1,TRBV6-2/TRBV6-3,CASSYEQRSYNEQFF,TGTGCCAGCAGTTACGAGCAACGCTCCTACAATGAGCAGTTCTTC
-,few,TRBJ2-2,TRBV7-8,CASSRLAGVNTGELFF,TGTGCCAGCAGCCGTCTGGCGGGTGTGAACACCGGGGAGCTGTTTTTT
TRBD2,many,TRBJ2-1,TRBV20-1,CSAQPGLAGGEQFF,TGCAGTGCCCAGCCGGGACTAGCGGGAGGTGAGCAGTTCTTC
-,many,TRBJ1-1,TRBV5-1,CASSLGGNTEAFF,TGCGCCAGCAGCTTGGGGGGGAACACTGAAGCTTTCTTT
-,few,TRBJ1-1,TRBV5-4,CASSAVRDGEEAFF,TGTGCCAGCAGCGCAGTCCGGGACGGGGAGGAAGCTTTCTTT
-,few,TRBJ1-2,TRBV5-1,CASSLGEAQSGYTF,TGCGCCAGCAGCTTGGGAGAGGCACAAAGTGGCTACACCTTC
-,few,TRBJ2-7,TRBV18,CASSPDLYYEQYF,TGTGCCAGCTCACCGGACTTATATTACGAGCAGTACTTC
-,-,TRBJ2-4,TRBV29-1,CSGQSLAKNIQYF,TGCAGCGGACAGAGCTTAGCCAAAAACATTCAGTACTTC
-,few,TRBJ2-1,TRBV20-1,CSARPQTQFIYNEQFF,TGCAGTGCTAGACCCCAGACCCAATTCATTTACAATGAGCAGTTCTTC
-,many,TRBJ1-4,TRBV20-1,CSARKADRLNEKLFF,TGCAGTGCTAGAAAAGCCGACAGGTTGAATGAAAAACTGTTTTTT